This TCR beta chain was obtained from a study of Ad26.COV2.S vaccination and SARS-CoV-2 variants. Study results and caveats: Placebo recipients trailed vaccine recipients in spike-specific TCR breadth.

As regards this clone: No antigen is known for it.

Treatment described: 15 to 20 received Ad26.COV2.S at low or high dose, single or two shots; 5 received placebo; per-sample allocation not given. Vaccine and placebo recipients were sampled on day 63 after the first injection. SARS-CoV-2 spike from the Wuhan strain was encoded by the vaccine, an Ad26 vector. Generated by immunoSEQ multiplex PCR, the TCRdb table keeps only in-frame clones and is missing some. The data show about 440,000 clones, with 87% seen just once and around 13% held by the top ten. In germline, CDR1 is MNHEY, CDR2 SVGEGT. The V gene lost 5 bases and the J gene lost 3 bases, with 20 bases spanning the gap. The CDR3 consists of 16 residues.

The rearrangement uses TRBV6-2 or TRBV6-3 and TRBJ2-7; maybe TRBD1 (5 bases). The TCR originated in a person aged 18-65 years who received the Ad26.COV2.S COVID-19 vaccine or a placebo. This sample comprised peripheral blood, obtained in a trial of Ad26.COV2.S vaccine versus placebo. CDR3 sequence (DNA): TGTGCCAGCAGTCACCAACCGGGCAGGGCCCTCTACGAGCAGTACTTC. It translates to CASSHQPGRALYEQYF.